Sequencing of this TCR beta chain was carried out in a study of OX40 agonist ivuxolimab in advanced cancers. Study summary: Past anti-PD-1, anti-PD-L1 or anti-CTLA-4 therapy was accepted, and roughly 37% had received some. Partial responses were achieved by three patients: one hepatocellular carcinoma, two cutaneous melanoma. General study points: Dosing at 0.1 to 3.0 mg/kg was accompanied by clonal expansion of CD4+ and CD8+ blood T cells by week 6. A proportion of nonresponders additionally exhibited low normalized T-cell clonal expansion.

The data were produced by immunoSEQ multiplex PCR, yet TCRdb's version contains in-frame clones alone and is incomplete. The sample records approximately 45,000 clones, around 90% being singletons. As concerns this clone: Its matching antigen is unknown.

The CDR3 runs to 14 residues. Germline V gene sequence: CDR1 SNHLY, CDR2 FYNNEI. After removal of 8 bases from V and 3 bases from J, the junction contained 6 bases not matched to a gene. The sequence came from an adult with an advanced solid tumor such as melanoma, head and neck, liver or kidney cancer. The chain joins TRBV2 to TRBJ1-4, with 7 nucleotides matching TRBD1. The input for sequencing was CD4+ or CD8+ T cells sorted from blood, taken in a trial of the OX40 agonist ivuxolimab. The CDR3 loop is CASRFTGANEKLFF. CDR3 coding DNA: TGTGCCAGCCGATTTACAGGGGCTAATGAAAAACTGTTTTTT.